Each of the 24 T cell receptor beta chains below was sequenced from the same sample in a study of blood T cell repertoires in COVID-19. Method: immunoSEQ multiplex PCR; TCRdb's copy keeps in-frame clones and lacks some. The table shows about 33,000 clones, with approximately 89% occurring only once. Sequencing input: peripheral blood. The receptor set was obtained from a human donor in a cohort sampled during active COVID-19.

Comments on this clone: The germline gene is not matched at one end of the junction; a read error may be the cause. At the DNA level, this CDR3 is encoded by other sequences in the same sample as well. V gene TRBV6-1 combines with J gene TRBJ1-1, with D hard to call. The CDR3 length is 16 residues. Germline values: CDR1 MNHNS, CDR2 SASEGT. The CDR3 nucleotides read TGTGCCAGCAGTGAATATGAGGGCCTGAGGAACACTGAAGCTTTCTTC. Amino acid sequence: CASSEYEGLRNTEAFF.

The chain employs TRBV7-9 and TRBJ2-5; the D is unclear. Trimming took off 1 base at V and 2 bases at J, with 8 bases between the two ends. From germline, CDR1 is SEHNR and CDR2 FQNEAQ (reference sequence). The CDR3 sequence is 14 residues long. The CDR3 nucleotides read TGTGCCAGCAGCTTAGGTACAGTACAAGAGACCCAGTACTTC. Protein sequence: CASSLGTVQETQYF.

The chain employs TRBV9 and TRBJ2-5; TRBD2 agrees at 9 bases. Germline V gives CDR1 SGDLS, CDR2 YYNGEE. This CDR3 is 15 amino acids long. V was pared by 4 bases and J by 4 bases, with 8 bases of the junction left unmatched. The CDR3 reads CASSISGGRGETQYF. The CDR3 DNA reads TGTGCCAGCAGCATTAGCGGGGGCCGGGGAGAGACCCAGTACTTC.

V and J are TRBV30 and TRBJ1-4, with 10 bases fitting TRBD1. The length of the CDR3 is 17 residues. Losses at the gene ends were 2 bases for V and 4 bases for J; bases not matched to a gene: 10. CDR1 and CDR2 from the germline V gene are GTSNPN and SVGIG (reference sequence). CDR3 DNA: TGTGCCTGGAGTAGGGCGGACAGGGGGTTTGGTAATGAAAAACTGTTTTTT. Residues: CAWSRADRGFGNEKLFF.

The DNA of the CDR3 is TGTGCCATCAGTGAGCCCAAATCGGGACAACTAGAGCAGTACTTC. Translating it yields CAISEPKSGQLEQYF. V usage is TRBV10-3 and J usage is TRBJ2-7; D possibly corresponds to TRBD1 (6 bases). Trimming stripped 2 bases from V and 7 bases from J, with 18 bases between. This CDR3 is built from 15 residues. The germline gives CDR1 ENHRY, CDR2 SYGVKD.

The chain carries TRBV6-1 and TRBJ1-3; no firm D call. The CDR3 has 13 residues. The germline gives CDR1 MNHNS, CDR2 SASEGT. Trimming pared 0 bases from V and 6 bases from J, leaving 6 bases between. CDR3: CASSEAEINTIYF. The CDR3 nucleotides are TGTGCCAGCAGTGAAGCTGAGATAAACACCATATATTTT.

By proportion, this clone is medium-sized. The chain is built from TRBV9 and TRBJ1-1, with TRBD1 matching 7 bases. Trimming removed 2 bases from V and 7 bases from J; junction bases left unmatched: 5. Germline CDR1 reads SGDLS; CDR2 reads YYNGEE. The CDR3 contains 13 residues. CDR3 sequence: CASSVTGFGEAFF. CDR3 DNA: TGTGCCAGCAGCGTGACAGGGTTTGGTGAAGCTTTCTTT.

The V gene is TRBV21-1, the J gene TRBJ1-5; the table's D gene call, TRBD1, was not cross checked with the DNA. TRBV21-1 is a listed pseudogene. CDR3 length: 12 amino acids. The CDR3 region has the DNA TGTGCCAGCAGCAAAGCAGGGGGCCAGGAGCATTTT. As protein: CASSKAGGQEHF.

The chain links TRBV7-3 to TRBJ2-1, with D tentatively TRBD2 (7 bases). Per germline, CDR1 SGHTA and CDR2 FQGTGA. V was pared by 5 bases and J by 2 bases, with 16 bases between. The CDR3 loop spans 16 amino acids. CDR3 coding DNA: TGTGCCAGCAGCCCAAGGGGGACTAACCCCTACAATGAGCAGTTCTTC. It is translated as CASSPRGTNPYNEQFF.

The V call is TRBV7-3, the J call TRBJ2-7, with TRBD1 matching 10 bases. CDR3 size: 14 residues. Germline CDR1 SGHTA, CDR2 FQGTGA. Trimming took 5 bases from V and 6 from J; bases not matched to a gene: 7. DNA for the CDR3: TGTGCCAGCAGCACTGGGGACAGGGGAGGCGAGCAGTACTTC. Protein sequence: CASSTGDRGGEQYF.

The chain carries TRBV9 and TRBJ1-6; D is uncertain. The length of the CDR3 is 15 residues. With 2 bases removed from V and 10 bases from J, the gap between germline ends came to 16 bases. In germline, CDR1 is SGDLS, CDR2 YYNGEE. CDR3: CASSVDEGAGSPLHF. In nucleotides, the CDR3 is TGTGCCAGCAGCGTCGATGAGGGAGCGGGGTCACCCCTCCACTTT.

This clone was found a few times. V gene TRBV19 combines with J gene TRBJ1-3, with 7 bases fitting TRBD1. CDR1 and CDR2 from the germline V gene are LNHDA and SQIVND (reference sequence). Trimming took 5 bases from V and 0 from J; bases not matched to a gene: 7. The CDR3 is 16 amino acids. CDR3 nucleotides: TGTGCCAGTAGTCCTGGACAGGTCCTCTCTGGAAACACCATATATTTT. This translates into CASSPGQVLSGNTIYF.

The V and J genes are TRBV20-1 and TRBJ2-1, with D perhaps TRBD1 (6 bases). CDR1 DFQATT and CDR2 SNEGSKA come from the germline V gene (reference sequence). CDR3 size: 16 residues. V was clipped by 3 bases and J by 0 bases, with 15 bases between them. CDR3 residues: CSASPPGARSYNEQFF. Here the CDR3 DNA reads TGCAGTGCTAGTCCGCCAGGGGCTCGCTCCTACAATGAGCAGTTCTTC.

The chain is built from TRBV2 and TRBJ1-5, with 9 bases fitting TRBD1. CDR3 length: 17 amino acids. V lost 6 bases and J lost 1; bases outside the gene matches: 10. Per germline, CDR1 SNHLY and CDR2 FYNNEI. CDR3 in DNA: TGTGCCAGCAGCGGCCTCCCGGACAGGGGAAGCAATCAGCCCCAGCATTTT. Amino acids: CASSGLPDRGSNQPQHF.

This chain joins TRBV7-9 and TRBJ2-7; tentative D call: TRBD1 (6 bases). Trimming left V 4 bases short and J 0 bases short, with 13 bases between. Germline CDR1 is SEHNR and CDR2 is FQNEAQ (reference sequence). This CDR3 is built from 15 residues. CDR3 in DNA: TGTGCCAGCAGCTCCACCGGGACAAGCTCCTACGAGCAGTACTTC. Protein product: CASSSTGTSSYEQYF.

This clone was detected only a few times. The rearrangement links TRBV5-1 to TRBJ2-1, with 10 bases identical to TRBD2. The V segment lost 3 bases and the J segment 2 bases; nucleotides outside the gene matches: 5. This CDR3 contains 16 residues. Per germline, CDR1 SGHRS and CDR2 YFSETQ. The CDR3 is CASSSLAGEAYNEQFF. CDR3 coding DNA: TGCGCCAGCAGCTCGCTAGCGGGGGAGGCCTACAATGAGCAGTTCTTC.

By proportion, this clone is medium-sized. CDR3 sequence (DNA): TGTGCCAGCAGGAGACAGGGGAACAATCAGCCCCAGCATTTT. Translating gives CASRRQGNNQPQHF. The V gene is TRBV2, the J gene TRBJ1-5, with 8 bases aligning to TRBD1. This CDR3 comprises 14 residues. Germline loops: CDR1 SNHLY, CDR2 FYNNEI. V gave up 6 bases and J gave up 3 bases; unmatched junction bases: 4.

The V gene is TRBV5-6, the J gene TRBJ2-7; 11 bases agree with TRBD2. V shed 5 bases, J shed 0 bases, and the junction held 13 bases outside the gene matches. Looked up from germline, CDR1 is SGHDT and CDR2 is YYEEEE. The CDR3 is 18 amino acids. The chain's CDR3 is CASSYTGLADLDSYEQYF. The CDR3 DNA is TGTGCCAGCAGTTATACGGGACTAGCGGATCTCGACTCCTACGAGCAGTACTTC. Drawing the rest from reference TRBV5-6 and TRBJ2-7, the complete variable domain is DAGVTQSPTHLIKTRGQQVTLRCSPKSGHDTVSWYQQALGQGPQFIFQYYEEEERQRGNFPDRFSGHQFPNYSSELNVNALLLGDSALYLCASSYTGLADLDSYEQYFGPGTRLTVT.

V gene TRBV15 combines with J gene TRBJ2-1; 11 bases fit TRBD1. The V segment lost 1 base and the J segment 10 bases; nucleotides outside the gene matches: 6. Germline V CDR1 and CDR2: LNHNV, YYDKDF (reference sequence). This CDR3 spans 15 amino acids. The CDR3 DNA reads TGTGCCACCAGCAGAGCCGGGACAGGGGGTTGGGAGCAGTTCTTC. Its protein product is CATSRAGTGGWEQFF.

The rearrangement links TRBV5-1 to TRBJ1-2; D is undetermined. The CDR3 covers 14 residues. V was shortened by 4 bases and J by 0 bases, with 10 bases between the two germline ends. Germline values: CDR1 SGHRS, CDR2 YFSETQ. The CDR3 DNA reads as TGCGCCAGCAGCCGGGAACCCGCTAACTATGGCTACACCTTC. It codes for CASSREPANYGYTF.

The V gene is TRBV7-8, the J gene TRBJ1-2; D is perhaps TRBD1 (6 bases). Trimming took 1 base from V and 7 from J, leaving 13 bases between them. From germline, CDR1 is SGHVS and CDR2 FQNEAQ. The CDR3 covers 14 residues. CDR3 sequence: CASSLGAGAGGYTF. The CDR3 bases are TGTGCCAGCAGCTTAGGGGCGGGGGCTGGTGGCTACACCTTC.

Only a few counts were recorded for this clone. The rearrangement uses TRBV30 and TRBJ1-6, with 7 bases identical to TRBD1. Per germline, CDR1 GTSNPN and CDR2 SVGIG (reference sequence). The trim removed 7 bases at V and 6 bases at J, leaving 6 bases unmatched. CDR3 size: 13 residues. In nucleotides, the CDR3 is TGTGCCTTACAGGGGAGGCTTAATTCACCCCTCCACTTT. Its translation is CALQGRLNSPLHF.

This rearrangement joins TRBV6-2 or TRBV6-3 to TRBJ1-5; D unresolved. The CDR3 contains 15 residues. The germline gives CDR1 MNHEY, CDR2 SVGEGT. The V end was cut by 2 bases, the J end by 6 bases, with 14 bases between. The CDR3 sequence: CASSYDASRSQPQHF. The CDR3 DNA reads as TGTGCCAGCAGTTACGACGCCTCACGGAGTCAGCCCCAGCATTTT.

The chain employs TRBV7-9 and TRBJ1-4, with TRBD1 matching 7 bases. V gave up 3 bases and J gave up 3 bases; unmatched junction bases: 1. The CDR3 length is 14 residues. Germline assignment: CDR1 SEHNR and CDR2 FQNEAQ (reference sequence). The CDR3 nucleotides read TGTGCCAGCAGCTTCCAGGGGGCTAATGAAAAACTGTTTTTT. Translated: CASSFQGANEKLFF.